Detailed here is one TCR beta chain. The data stem from a study of blood T cell repertoires in COVID-19. Whole-study context: Both acute and convalescent COVID-19 samples were obtained from the United States, Italy and Spain. The cDNA or gDNA used as material had been derived from T cells, B-cell-depleted T cells, or PBMCs.

TCRdb's copy holds only in-frame clones and misses some; the assay was immunoSEQ multiplex PCR. Altogether 95,000 to 150,000 clones are present, around 76% being singletons, with the ten largest covering 2.3%. The length of the CDR3 is 15 residues. The germline V gene has CDR1 LNHNV and CDR2 YYDKDF (reference sequence). Deletions cut 5 bases from V and 7 bases from J, with 20 bases between. The gene calls are TRBV15 and TRBJ1-2, with a tentative D call TRBD1 (5 bases). Sequenced: peripheral blood. The sequence came from a man in his sixties or seventies with acute or convalescent COVID-19. CDR3 sequence reads: CATSVSMGGRGGYTF. As DNA, the CDR3 is TGTGCCACCAGCGTCTCTATGGGGGGTCGGGGTGGCTACACCTTC.